These 18 T cell receptor beta chains came from one sample sequenced in a study of cytomegalovirus exposure and HLA in healthy donors (dated by TCRdb to about 2017). Library preparation was by the immunoSEQ multiplex PCR assay. A mixture of 60 forward primers for TCR Vbeta segments and 13 reverse primers for TCR Jbeta segments was used in the multiplex PCR. TCRdb took this table from immuneACCESS and kept in-frame rearrangements with V and J called. Such tables lack part of the clones; where checked against another copy, unresolved V genes explain under half of the gap, and the rest is unexplained. This sample holds about 110,000 clones; roughly 87% were observed only once. Of the sample, roughly 2.6% is held by the ten largest clones. The sequencing input was PBMCs. The source of these receptors is a man aged 30 to 39 in good health and CMV-seropositive.

The chain has TRBV30 and TRBJ1-1; a possible D gene is TRBD1 (6 bases). The CDR3 is 13 residues long. The germline V gene encodes CDR1 GTSNPN and CDR2 SVGIG (reference sequence). Trimming stripped 1 base from V and 4 bases from J, with 10 bases between. CDR3 DNA sequence: TGTGCCTGGAGTGCGGGGGGCAGCACTGAAGCTTTCTTT. Its translation is CAWSAGGSTEAFF.

The chain uses TRBV11-2 and TRBJ2-1, with a tentative D call TRBD1 (6 bases). The CDR3 contains 16 residues. V was clipped by 0 bases and J by 3 bases, with 12 bases between them. Per germline, CDR1 SGHAT and CDR2 FQNNGV. CDR3 sequence (DNA): TGTGCCAGCAGCTTAGAGGGGCAGGGGATCTACAATGAGCAGTTCTTC. Translation gives CASSLEGQGIYNEQFF.

This chain uses TRBV15 with TRBJ2-6, with D hard to call. Germline V CDR1 and CDR2: LNHNV, YYDKDF (reference sequence). The CDR3 covers 17 residues. V lost 0 bases to trimming and J lost 0 bases, with 9 bases between them. CDR3 sequence reads: CATSRDLIVSGANVLTF. The DNA of the CDR3 is TGTGCCACCAGCAGAGATCTAATCGTCTCTGGGGCCAACGTCCTGACTTTC.

This clone was counted a few times. J is TRBJ2-2 and V is TRBV10-1; the D is unclear. The V and J ends lost 1 base and 3 bases respectively, with 6 bases between them. The germline CDR1 and CDR2 sequences are WNHNN and SYGVQD (reference sequence). The CDR3 is made up of 14 amino acids. The CDR3 reads CASSELGDTGELFF. In DNA form, the CDR3 reads TGCGCCAGCAGTGAGTTAGGAGACACCGGGGAGCTGTTTTTT.

This chain uses TRBV10-1 with TRBJ2-4; TRBD1 matches at 12 bases. CDR3 length: 14 amino acids. CDR1 WNHNN and CDR2 SYGVQD come from the germline V gene (reference sequence). V lost 2 bases, J lost 7 bases, and 0 bases stayed unmatched. The CDR3 protein is CASSEGTGGNIQYF. CDR3 nucleotides: TGCGCCAGCAGTGAGGGGACAGGGGGCAACATTCAGTACTTC.

The chain couples TRBV9 to TRBJ2-7, with TRBD2 matching over 9 bases. V lost 4 bases, J lost 0 bases, and 5 bases stayed unmatched. Germline V gives CDR1 SGDLS, CDR2 YYNGEE. The CDR3 runs 15 residues. The CDR3 sequence is CASSLAGSSSYEQYF. The CDR3, as DNA: TGTGCCAGCAGCCTAGCGGGGTCAAGCTCCTACGAGCAGTACTTC.

This rearrangement joins TRBV7-9 to TRBJ1-2; TRBD1 agrees at 11 bases. V shed 5 bases and J 2 bases; nucleotides not matched to a gene: 4. The CDR3 is made up of 15 amino acids. CDR1 SEHNR and CDR2 FQNEAQ come from the germline V gene (reference sequence). CDR3 nucleotide sequence: TGTGCCAGCAGCAGCGGGACAGGGGGGAACTATGGCTACACCTTC. Translated: CASSSGTGGNYGYTF. Based on the CDR3 plus reference TRBV7-9 and TRBJ1-2, the full variable domain is DTGVSQNPRHKITKRGQNVTFRCDPISEHNRLYWYRQTLGQGPEFLTYFQNEAQLEKSRLLSDRFSAERPKGSFSTLEIQRTEQGDSAMYLCASSSGTGGNYGYTFGSGTRLTVV.

The V call is TRBV5-1, the J call TRBJ2-7; D is ambiguous. Germline CDR1 SGHRS, CDR2 YFSETQ. V lost 4 bases and J lost 6, with 14 bases in between. The CDR3 spans 13 residues. CDR3 nucleotides: TGCGCCAGCAGCCCCCGATTAGCCTCCGAGCAGTACTTC. Translating it yields CASSPRLASEQYF.

This clone was seen a single time. The rearrangement joins TRBV5-1 to TRBJ2-7; TRBD2 matches at 8 bases. Germline V gene lookup returns CDR1 SGHRS and CDR2 YFSETQ. This CDR3 is 15 amino acids long. V trimming: 0 bases; J trimming: 0 bases; junction bases outside the gene matches: 2. CDR3 in amino acids: CASSLGSGGSYEQYF. The CDR3 DNA reads as TGCGCCAGCAGCTTGGGAAGCGGGGGCTCCTACGAGCAGTACTTC.

This sequence joins TRBV19 and TRBJ1-2; the match to TRBD1 covers 7 bases. Germline V gene data show CDR1 as LNHDA and CDR2 as SQIVND (reference sequence). The CDR3 is 14 amino acids. The V gene end was trimmed by 7 bases and the J gene end by 5 bases; junction bases not matched to a gene: 10. The CDR3 coding sequence is TGTGCCAGTACCCCCCAGGCAGGGGGTTATGGCTACACCTTC. Residues: CASTPQAGGYGYTF.

This clone was seen just once. Other nucleotide sequences from this sample produce the same CDR3. CDR3 sequence: CASSQDSSGGGREQFF. DNA of the CDR3: TGCGCCAGCAGCCAAGATTCGAGCGGGGGCGGGCGGGAGCAGTTCTTC. V and J are TRBV4-1 and TRBJ2-1, with 8 bases that match TRBD2. The CDR3 is made up of 16 amino acids. Trimming cost V 0 bases and J 10 bases; bases outside gene matches: 11. Germline V gives CDR1 MGHRA, CDR2 YSYEKL.

The V call is TRBV25-1, the J call TRBJ1-5; no firm D call. This CDR3 region has 14 residues. Germline CDR1 reads MGHDK; CDR2 reads SYGVNS. Trimming cost V 4 bases and J 0 bases, with 7 bases left between them. CDR3 bases: TGTGCCAGCAGTGCTACGAATAGCAATCAGCCCCAGCATTTT. This gives the protein CASSATNSNQPQHF.

The chain combines TRBV2 with TRBJ1-1; D ambiguous. Germline lookup yields CDR1 SNHLY and CDR2 FYNNEI. The ends were cut back, 0 bases at V and 6 bases at J, with 14 bases in the middle. This CDR3 is 15 amino acids long. CDR3 protein: CASSEARHPWAEAFF. CDR3 bases: TGTGCCAGCAGTGAAGCTAGACACCCATGGGCTGAAGCTTTCTTT.

This CDR3 is CASSQEGFGGDGYTF. The CDR3 region has the DNA TGCGCCAGCAGCCAAGAGGGGTTCGGGGGTGATGGCTACACCTTC. The chain has TRBV4-1 and TRBJ1-2; D may be TRBD1 (5 bases). Trimming left V 0 bases short and J 6 bases short, with 14 bases between. The CDR3 totals 15 residues. CDR1 is MGHRA, CDR2 YSYEKL, per germline.

The V gene is TRBV5-1, the J gene TRBJ2-3; the match to TRBD2 covers 11 bases. CDR1 is SGHRS and CDR2 is YFSETQ in the germline V gene. Trimming took 2 bases from V and 0 from J; bases not matched to a gene: 5. This CDR3 is 17 amino acids long. The CDR3 here is CASSFSGGDTSTDTQYF. DNA for the CDR3: TGCGCCAGCAGCTTTAGCGGGGGGGATACTAGCACAGATACGCAGTATTTT.

This chain uses TRBV9 with TRBJ2-2; 10 positions agree with TRBD2. The germline V gene encodes CDR1 SGDLS and CDR2 YYNGEE. The CDR3 is 16 amino acids. J lost 6 bases, V lost 0 bases, and 5 bases had no gene match. CDR3 sequence: CASSVAAGGVSGELFF. CDR3 DNA: TGTGCCAGCAGCGTAGCAGCGGGGGGGGTCTCCGGGGAGCTGTTTTTT. Filled out from reference TRBV9 and TRBJ2-2, the complete variable domain reads DSGVTQTPKHLITATGQRVTLRCSPRSGDLSVYWYQQSLDQGLQFLIQYYNGEERAKGNILERFSAQQFPDLHSELNLSSLELGDSALYFCASSVAAGGVSGELFFGEGSRLTVL.

The chain links TRBV5-6 to TRBJ1-2, with 7 bases identical to TRBD1. This CDR3 has 12 residues. The V and J ends lost 0 bases and 12 bases, in that order; junction bases with no gene match: 5. Germline V gene sequence: CDR1 SGHDT, CDR2 YYEEEE. CDR3 bases: TGTGCCAGCAGCTTGGGGGACAGTCGGGACACCTTC. Translated, it gives CASSLGDSRDTF. Full variable domain (missing parts from reference TRBV5-6 and TRBJ1-2): DAGVTQSPTHLIKTRGQQVTLRCSPKSGHDTVSWYQQALGQGPQFIFQYYEEEERQRGNFPDRFSGHQFPNYSSELNVNALLLGDSALYLCASSLGDSRDTFGSGTRLTVV.

CDR3 amino acids: CASSVYSSYNSPLHF. CDR3 sequence (DNA): TGTGCCAGCAGCGTATATAGCTCCTATAATTCACCCCTCCACTTT. This chain links TRBV9 with TRBJ1-6; no reliable D call. V lost 1 base, J lost 0 bases, and 5 bases lay in between. Germline V CDR1 and CDR2: SGDLS, YYNGEE. CDR3 length: 15 residues.